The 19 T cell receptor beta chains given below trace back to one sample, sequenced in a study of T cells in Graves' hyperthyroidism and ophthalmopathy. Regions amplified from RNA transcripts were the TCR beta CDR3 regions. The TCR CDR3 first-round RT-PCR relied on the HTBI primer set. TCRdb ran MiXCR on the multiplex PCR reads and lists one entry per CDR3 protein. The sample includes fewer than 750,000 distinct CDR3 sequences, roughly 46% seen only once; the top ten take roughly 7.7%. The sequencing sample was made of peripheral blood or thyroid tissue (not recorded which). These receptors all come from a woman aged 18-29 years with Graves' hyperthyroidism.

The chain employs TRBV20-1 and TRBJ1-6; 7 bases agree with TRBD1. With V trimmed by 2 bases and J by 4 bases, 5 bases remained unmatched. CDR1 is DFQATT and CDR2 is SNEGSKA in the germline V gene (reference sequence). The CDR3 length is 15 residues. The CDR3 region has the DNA TGCAGTGCTAGAACATCGGGACAGTATAATTCACCCCTCCACTTT. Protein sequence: CSARTSGQYNSPLHF.

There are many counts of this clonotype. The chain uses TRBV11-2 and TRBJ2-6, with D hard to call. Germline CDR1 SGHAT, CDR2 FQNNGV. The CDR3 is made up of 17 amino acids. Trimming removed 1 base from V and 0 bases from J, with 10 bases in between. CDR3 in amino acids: CASSLGVLGSGANVLTF. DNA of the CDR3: TGTGCCAGCAGCTTAGGGGTCTTGGGCTCTGGGGCCAACGTCCTGACTTTC.

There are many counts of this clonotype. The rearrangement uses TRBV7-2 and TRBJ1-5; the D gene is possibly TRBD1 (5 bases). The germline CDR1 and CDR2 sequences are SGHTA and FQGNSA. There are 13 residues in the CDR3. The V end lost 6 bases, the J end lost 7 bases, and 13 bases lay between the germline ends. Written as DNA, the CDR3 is TGTGCCAGCAGTATAGGGGTGGACCAGCCCCAGCATTTT. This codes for CASSIGVDQPQHF. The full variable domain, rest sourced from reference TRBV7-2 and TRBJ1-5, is GAGVSQSPSNKVTEKGKDVELRCDPISGHTALYWYRQSLGQGLEFLIYFQGNSAPDKSGLPSDRFSAERTGGSVSTLTIQRTQQEDSAVYLCASSIGVDQPQHFGDGTRLSIL.

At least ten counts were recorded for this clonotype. The CDR3 loop is CASSLDRIRETQYF. CDR3 DNA sequence: TGTGCCAGCAGTCTCGACAGAATCAGAGAGACCCAGTACTTC. The rearrangement uses TRBV6-2 or TRBV6-3 and TRBJ2-5; tentatively, D is TRBD1 (5 bases). V lost 5 bases to trimming and J lost 4 bases, with 14 bases between them. The CDR3 is made up of 14 amino acids. Germline V gene lookup returns CDR1 MNHEY and CDR2 SVGEGT.

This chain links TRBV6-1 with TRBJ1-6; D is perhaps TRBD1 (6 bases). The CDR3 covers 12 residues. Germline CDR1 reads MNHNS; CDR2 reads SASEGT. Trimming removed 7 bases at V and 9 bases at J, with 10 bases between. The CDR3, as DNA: TGTGCCAGCACCAAGGGGGGTTCACCCCTCCACTTT. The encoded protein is CASTKGGSPLHF.

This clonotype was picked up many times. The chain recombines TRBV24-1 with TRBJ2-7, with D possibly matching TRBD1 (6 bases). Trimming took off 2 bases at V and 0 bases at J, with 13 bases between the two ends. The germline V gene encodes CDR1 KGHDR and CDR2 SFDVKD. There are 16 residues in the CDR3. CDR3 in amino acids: CATSDSRTDRSYEQYF. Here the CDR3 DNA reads TGTGCCACCAGTGATTCAAGGACAGACCGCTCCTACGAGCAGTACTTC.

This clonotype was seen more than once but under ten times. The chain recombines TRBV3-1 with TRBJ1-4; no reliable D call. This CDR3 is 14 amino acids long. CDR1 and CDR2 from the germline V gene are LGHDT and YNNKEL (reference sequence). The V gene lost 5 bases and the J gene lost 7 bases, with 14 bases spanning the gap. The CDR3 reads CASSSLRHGEKLFF. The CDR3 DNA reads TGTGCCAGCAGCTCCCTAAGACACGGTGAAAAACTGTTTTTT.

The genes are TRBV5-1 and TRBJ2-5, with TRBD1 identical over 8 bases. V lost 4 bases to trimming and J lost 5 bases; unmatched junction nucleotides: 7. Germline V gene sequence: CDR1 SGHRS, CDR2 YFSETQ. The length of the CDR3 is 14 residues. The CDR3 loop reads CASSATGAGETQYF. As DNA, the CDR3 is TGCGCCAGCAGCGCGACAGGGGCTGGGGAGACCCAGTACTTC.

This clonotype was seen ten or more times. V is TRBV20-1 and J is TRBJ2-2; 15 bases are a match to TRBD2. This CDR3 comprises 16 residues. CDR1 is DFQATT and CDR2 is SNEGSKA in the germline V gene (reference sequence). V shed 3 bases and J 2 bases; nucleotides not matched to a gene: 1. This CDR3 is CSARGLAGGNTGELFF. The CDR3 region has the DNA TGCAGTGCTAGGGGACTAGCGGGAGGCAACACCGGGGAGCTGTTTTTT.

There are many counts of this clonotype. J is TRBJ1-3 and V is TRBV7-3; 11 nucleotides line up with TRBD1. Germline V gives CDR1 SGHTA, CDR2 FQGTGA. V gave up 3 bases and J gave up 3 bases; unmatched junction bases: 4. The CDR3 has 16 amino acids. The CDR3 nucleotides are TGTGCCAGCAGCTTTGGGACAGGGGGAAGTGGAAACACCATATATTTT. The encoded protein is CASSFGTGGSGNTIYF.

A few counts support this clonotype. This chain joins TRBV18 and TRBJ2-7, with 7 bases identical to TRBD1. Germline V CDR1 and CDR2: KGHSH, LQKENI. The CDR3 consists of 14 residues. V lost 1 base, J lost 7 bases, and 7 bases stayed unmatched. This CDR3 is CASSPRQGAEEQYF. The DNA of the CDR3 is TGTGCCAGCTCACCACGACAGGGAGCGGAGGAGCAGTACTTC.

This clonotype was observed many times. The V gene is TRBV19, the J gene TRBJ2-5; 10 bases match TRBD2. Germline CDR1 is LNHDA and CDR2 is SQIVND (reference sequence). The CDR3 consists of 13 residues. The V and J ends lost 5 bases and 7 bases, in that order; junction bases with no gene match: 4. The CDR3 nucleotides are TGTGCCAGTAGTCTAGCGGGAGTCGGGACCCAGTACTTC. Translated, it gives CASSLAGVGTQYF.

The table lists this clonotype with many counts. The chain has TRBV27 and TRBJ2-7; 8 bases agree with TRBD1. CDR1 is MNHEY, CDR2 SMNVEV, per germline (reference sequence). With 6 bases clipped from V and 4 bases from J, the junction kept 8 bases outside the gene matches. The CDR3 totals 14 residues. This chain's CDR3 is CASRQRQGAYEQYF. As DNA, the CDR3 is TGTGCCAGCAGGCAGAGGCAGGGGGCTTACGAGCAGTACTTC.

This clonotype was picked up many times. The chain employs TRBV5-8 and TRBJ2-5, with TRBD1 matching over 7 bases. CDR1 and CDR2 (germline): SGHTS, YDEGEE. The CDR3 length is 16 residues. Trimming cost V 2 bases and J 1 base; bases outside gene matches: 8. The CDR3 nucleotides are TGTGCCAGCAGCTTACAGGGGAGCCTAATCCAAGAGACCCAGTACTTC. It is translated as CASSLQGSLIQETQYF. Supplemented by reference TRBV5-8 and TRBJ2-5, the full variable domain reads EAGVTQSPTHLIKTRGQQATLRCSPISGHTSVYWYQQALGLGLQFLLWYDEGEERNRGNFPPRFSGRQFPNYSSELNVNALELEDSALYLCASSLQGSLIQETQYFGPGTRLLVL.

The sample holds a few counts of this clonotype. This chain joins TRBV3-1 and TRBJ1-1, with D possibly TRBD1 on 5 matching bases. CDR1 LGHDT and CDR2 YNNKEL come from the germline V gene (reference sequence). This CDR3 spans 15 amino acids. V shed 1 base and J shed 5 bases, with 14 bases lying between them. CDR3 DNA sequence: TGTGCCAGCAGCCAAGCTGGGGAGGGGTGGACTGAAGCTTTCTTT. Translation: CASSQAGEGWTEAFF.

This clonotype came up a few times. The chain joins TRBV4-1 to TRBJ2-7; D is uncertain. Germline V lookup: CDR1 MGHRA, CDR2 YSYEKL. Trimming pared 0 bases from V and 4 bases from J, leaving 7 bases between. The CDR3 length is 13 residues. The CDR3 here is CASSQDPRYEQYF. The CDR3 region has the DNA TGCGCCAGCAGCCAAGATCCCAGGTACGAGCAGTACTTC.

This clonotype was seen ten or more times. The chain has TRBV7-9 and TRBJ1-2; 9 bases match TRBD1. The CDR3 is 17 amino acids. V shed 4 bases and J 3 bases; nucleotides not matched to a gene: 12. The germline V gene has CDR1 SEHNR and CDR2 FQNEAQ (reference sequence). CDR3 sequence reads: CASSSLIGQGIDYGYTF. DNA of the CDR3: TGTGCCAGCAGCTCCTTGATAGGACAGGGGATTGACTATGGCTACACCTTC.

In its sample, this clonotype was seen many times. CDR3 sequence (DNA): TGTGCCAGCAGCCAAGACCCTCCGACAGGGGTTATAACTGAAGCTTTCTTT. Residues: CASSQDPPTGVITEAFF. The gene calls are TRBV4-2 and TRBJ1-1; 8 bases are shared with TRBD1. From germline, CDR1 is LGHNA and CDR2 YNFKEQ. V gave up 0 bases and J gave up 5 bases; unmatched junction bases: 11. This CDR3 is 17 amino acids long.

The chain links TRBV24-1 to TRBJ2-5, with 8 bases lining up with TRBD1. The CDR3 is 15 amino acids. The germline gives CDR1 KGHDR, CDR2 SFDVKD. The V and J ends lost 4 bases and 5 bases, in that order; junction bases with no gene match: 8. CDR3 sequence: CATSESGQVVETQYF. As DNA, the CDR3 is TGTGCCACCAGTGAGTCGGGACAGGTGGTCGAGACCCAGTACTTC.